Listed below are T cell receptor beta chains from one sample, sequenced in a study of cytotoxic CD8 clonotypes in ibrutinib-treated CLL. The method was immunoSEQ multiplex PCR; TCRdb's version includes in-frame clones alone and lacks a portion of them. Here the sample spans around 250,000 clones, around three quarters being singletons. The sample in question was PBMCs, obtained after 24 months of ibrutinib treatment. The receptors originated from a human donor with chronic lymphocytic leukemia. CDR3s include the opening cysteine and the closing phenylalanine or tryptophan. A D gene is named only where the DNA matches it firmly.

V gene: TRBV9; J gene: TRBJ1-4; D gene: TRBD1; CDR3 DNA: TGTGCCAGCAGCCAGAGGACAGGGGGAGGAGATGAAAAACTGTTTTTT; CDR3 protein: CASSQRTGGGDEKLFF
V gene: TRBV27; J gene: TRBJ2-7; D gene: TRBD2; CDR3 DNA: TGTGCCAGCAAAAATAAAGCGGGGGATTGGTCCTACGAGCAGTACTTC; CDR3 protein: CASKNKAGDWSYEQYF
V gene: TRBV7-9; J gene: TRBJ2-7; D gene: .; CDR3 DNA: TGTGCCAGCAGCCCACGGACTCAGCGGTCCTACGAGCAGTACTTC; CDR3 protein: CASSPRTQRSYEQYF
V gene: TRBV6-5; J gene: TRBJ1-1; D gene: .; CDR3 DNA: TGTGCCAGCACCAGACTTGTGGGCGATGAAGCTTTCTTT; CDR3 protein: CASTRLVGDEAFF
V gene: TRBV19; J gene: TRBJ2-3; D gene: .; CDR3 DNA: TGTGCCAGTAGTAGTTCGCCCGGGGATACGCAGTATTTT; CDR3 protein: CASSSSPGDTQYF
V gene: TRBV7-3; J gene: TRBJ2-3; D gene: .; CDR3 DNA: TGTGCCAGCACGCCAGATACGCAGTATTTT; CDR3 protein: CASTPDTQYF
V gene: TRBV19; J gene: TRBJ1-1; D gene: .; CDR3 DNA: TGTGCCAGTAGTATAGATCCTCCGGGATCCGGGAACACTGAAGCTTTCTTT; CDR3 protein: CASSIDPPGSGNTEAFF
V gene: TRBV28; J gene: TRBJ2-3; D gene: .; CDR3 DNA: TGTGCCACTAGGGGGGATAGCACAGATACGCAGTATTTT; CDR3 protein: CATRGDSTDTQYF
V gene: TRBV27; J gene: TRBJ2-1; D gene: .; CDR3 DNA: TGTGCCAGCAGTTTATCCGGTTACACGGGAGAGTGGGGTGAGCAGTTCTTC; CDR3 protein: CASSLSGYTGEWGEQFF
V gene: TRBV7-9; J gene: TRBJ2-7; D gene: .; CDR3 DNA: TGTGCCATCCATGGCCCACTCGAGCAGTACTTC; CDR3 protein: CAIHGPLEQYF
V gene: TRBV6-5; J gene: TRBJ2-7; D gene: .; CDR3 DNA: TGTGCCAGCATACGGGGGTTTCCCTACGAGCAGTACTTC; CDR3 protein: CASIRGFPYEQYF
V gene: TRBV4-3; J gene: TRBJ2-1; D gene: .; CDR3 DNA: TGCGCCAGCAGCCTAGGTTACGGGACATACAATGAGCAGTTCTTC; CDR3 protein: CASSLGYGTYNEQFF
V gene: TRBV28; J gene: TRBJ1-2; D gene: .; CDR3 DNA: TGTGCCAGCAGTCGAACAGCCTCCTATGGCTACACCTTC; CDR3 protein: CASSRTASYGYTF
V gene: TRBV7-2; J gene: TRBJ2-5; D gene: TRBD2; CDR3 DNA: TGTGCCAGCAGCACGAGCGGGAGCGGGGGAGAGACCCAGTACTTC; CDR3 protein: CASSTSGSGGETQYF